This entry is about one TCR beta chain. The sample originates from a study of blood T cell repertoires in COVID-19. Whole-study context: Some COVID-19 samples were acute and others convalescent; all came from the United States, Italy and Spain.

CDR1 is MGHRA, CDR2 YSYEKL, per germline. This CDR3 contains 16 residues. With 3 bases removed from V and 0 bases from J, the gap between germline ends came to 14 bases. Recruitment covered about two dozen US areas and drew participants whose ages spanned roughly 18 to 90 years. Cohort allocation depended upon clinical history that participants reported. Each recovered donor of Cohort 3 presented with two negative PCRs, clearance, or symptom resolution. Measured with immunoSEQ multiplex PCR; TCRdb has only the in-frame clones, and not every one. Of 140,000 to 150,000 clones in the sample, roughly 75% were seen once.

Sequenced sample: PBMCs or T cells enriched from blood (not recorded which). This clonotype originated in a woman aged 45-59 years who had recovered from COVID-19. This chain connects TRBV4-1 to TRBJ1-1, with a possible D match to TRBD1 (5 bases). The CDR3 DNA sequence: TGCGCCAGCAGCCACCCGATGCAGGGCGTGAACACTGAAGCTTTCTTT. As protein: CASSHPMQGVNTEAFF.